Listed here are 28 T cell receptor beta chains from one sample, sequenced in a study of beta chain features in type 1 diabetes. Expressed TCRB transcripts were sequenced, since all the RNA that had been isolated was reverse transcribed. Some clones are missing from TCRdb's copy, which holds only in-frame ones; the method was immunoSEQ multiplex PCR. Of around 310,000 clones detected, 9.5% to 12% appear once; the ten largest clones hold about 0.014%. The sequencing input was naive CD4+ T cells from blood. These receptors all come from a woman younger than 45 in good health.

The CDR3 DNA is TGTGCCAGCAGTTTAGCAGGAGGGCAGCCCCAGCATTTT. This gives the protein CASSLAGGQPQHF. The genes are TRBV28 and TRBJ1-5; D is uncertain. Germline values: CDR1 MDHEN, CDR2 SYDVKM. The CDR3 sequence is 13 residues long. With 2 bases removed from V and 7 bases from J, the gap between germline ends came to 9 bases.

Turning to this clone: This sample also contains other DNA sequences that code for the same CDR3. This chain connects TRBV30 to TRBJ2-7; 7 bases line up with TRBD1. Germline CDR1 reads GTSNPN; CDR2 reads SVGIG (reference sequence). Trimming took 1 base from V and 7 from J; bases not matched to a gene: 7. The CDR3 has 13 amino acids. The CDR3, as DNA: TGTGCCTGGAGTGGACAGGGTTTGGGGGAGCAGTACTTC. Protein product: CAWSGQGLGEQYF.

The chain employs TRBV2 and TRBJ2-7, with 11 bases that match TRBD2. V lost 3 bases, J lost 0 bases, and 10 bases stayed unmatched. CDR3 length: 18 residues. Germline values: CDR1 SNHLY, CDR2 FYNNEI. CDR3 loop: CASSEAPSGRISSYEQYF. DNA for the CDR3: TGTGCCAGCAGTGAGGCTCCTAGCGGGAGGATTAGCTCCTACGAGCAGTACTTC.

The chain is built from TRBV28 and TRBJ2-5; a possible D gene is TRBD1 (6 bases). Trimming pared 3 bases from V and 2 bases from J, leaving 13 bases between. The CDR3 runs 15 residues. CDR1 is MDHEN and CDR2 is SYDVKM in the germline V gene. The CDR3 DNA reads TGTGCCAGCAGTTTCGACAGGAACGGTCAAGAGACCCAGTACTTC. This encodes CASSFDRNGQETQYF.

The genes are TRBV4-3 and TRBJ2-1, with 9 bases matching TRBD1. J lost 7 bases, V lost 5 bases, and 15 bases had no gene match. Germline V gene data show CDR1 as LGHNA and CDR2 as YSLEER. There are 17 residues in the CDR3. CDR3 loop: CASSSLVSGQGSNEQFF. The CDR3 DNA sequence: TGCGCCAGCAGCTCCTTGGTTTCTGGACAGGGGTCGAATGAGCAGTTCTTC.

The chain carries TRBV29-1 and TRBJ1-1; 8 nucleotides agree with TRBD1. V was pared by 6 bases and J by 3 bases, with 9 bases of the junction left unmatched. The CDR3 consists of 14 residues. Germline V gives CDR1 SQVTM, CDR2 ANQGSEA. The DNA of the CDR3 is TGCAGCGTCCACAGGGGGTATAGGGACACTGAAGCTTTCTTT. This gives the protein CSVHRGYRDTEAFF.

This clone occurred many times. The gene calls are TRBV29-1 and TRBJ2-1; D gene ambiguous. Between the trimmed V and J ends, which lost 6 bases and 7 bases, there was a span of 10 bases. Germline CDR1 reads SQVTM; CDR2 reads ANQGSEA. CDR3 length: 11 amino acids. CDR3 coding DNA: TGCAGCGTACTGACTTGGAATGAGCAGTTCTTC. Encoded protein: CSVLTWNEQFF.

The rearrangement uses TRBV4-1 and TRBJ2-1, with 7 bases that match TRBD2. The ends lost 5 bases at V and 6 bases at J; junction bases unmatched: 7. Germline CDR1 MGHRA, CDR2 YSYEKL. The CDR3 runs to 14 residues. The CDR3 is CASSSRRERNEQFF. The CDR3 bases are TGCGCCAGCAGCTCCCGGCGGGAGCGCAATGAGCAGTTCTTC.

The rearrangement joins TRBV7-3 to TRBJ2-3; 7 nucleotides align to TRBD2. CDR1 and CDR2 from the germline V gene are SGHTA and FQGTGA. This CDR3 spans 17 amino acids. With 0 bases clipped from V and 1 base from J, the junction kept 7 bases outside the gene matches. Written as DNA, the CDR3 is TGTGCCAGCAGCTTAACGCCCTCACGGGGGGGCACAGATACGCAGTATTTT. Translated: CASSLTPSRGGTDTQYF. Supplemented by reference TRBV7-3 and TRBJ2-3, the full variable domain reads GAGVSQTPSNKVTEKGKYVELRCDPISGHTALYWYRQSLGQGPEFLIYFQGTGAADDSGLPNDRFFAVRPEGSVSTLKIQRTERGDSAVYLCASSLTPSRGGTDTQYFGPGTRLTVL.

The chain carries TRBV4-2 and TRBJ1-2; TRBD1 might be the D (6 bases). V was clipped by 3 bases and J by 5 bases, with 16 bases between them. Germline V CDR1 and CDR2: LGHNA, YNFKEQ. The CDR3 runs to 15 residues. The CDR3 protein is CASSQGQDSAYGYTF. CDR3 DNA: TGTGCCAGCAGCCAGGGCCAGGACAGCGCGTATGGCTACACCTTC.

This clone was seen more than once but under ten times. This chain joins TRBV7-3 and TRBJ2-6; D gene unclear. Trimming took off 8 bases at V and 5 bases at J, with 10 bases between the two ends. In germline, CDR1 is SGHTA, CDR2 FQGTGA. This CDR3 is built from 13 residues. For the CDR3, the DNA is TGTGCCAGCCGATCCGGTAGGGCCAACGTCCTGACTTTC. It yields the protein CASRSGRANVLTF.

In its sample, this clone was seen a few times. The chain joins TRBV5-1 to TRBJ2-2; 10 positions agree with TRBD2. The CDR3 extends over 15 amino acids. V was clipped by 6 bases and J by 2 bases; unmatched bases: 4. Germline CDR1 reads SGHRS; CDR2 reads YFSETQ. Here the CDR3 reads CASTRTSGNTGELFF. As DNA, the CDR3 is TGCGCCAGCACTCGGACTAGCGGAAACACCGGGGAGCTGTTTTTT.

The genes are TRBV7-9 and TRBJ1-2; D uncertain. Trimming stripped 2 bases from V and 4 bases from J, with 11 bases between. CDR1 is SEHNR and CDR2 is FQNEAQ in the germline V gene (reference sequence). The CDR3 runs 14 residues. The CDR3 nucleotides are TGTGCCAGCAGCTTAAAGGGAGAGGTCTATGGCTACACCTTC. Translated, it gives CASSLKGEVYGYTF.

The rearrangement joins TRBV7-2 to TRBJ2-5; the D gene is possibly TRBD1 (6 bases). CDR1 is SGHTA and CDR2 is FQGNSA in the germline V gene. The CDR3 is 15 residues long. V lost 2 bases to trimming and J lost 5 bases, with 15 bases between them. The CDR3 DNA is TGTGCCAGCAGCTTACGCAACAGGGCGCGGGAGACCCAGTACTTC. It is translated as CASSLRNRARETQYF.

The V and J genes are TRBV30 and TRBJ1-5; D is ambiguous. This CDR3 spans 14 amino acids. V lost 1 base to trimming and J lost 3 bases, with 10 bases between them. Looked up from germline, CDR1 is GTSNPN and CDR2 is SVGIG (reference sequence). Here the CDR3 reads CAWSDSISNQPQHF. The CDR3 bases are TGTGCCTGGAGTGACAGCATTTCCAATCAGCCCCAGCATTTT.

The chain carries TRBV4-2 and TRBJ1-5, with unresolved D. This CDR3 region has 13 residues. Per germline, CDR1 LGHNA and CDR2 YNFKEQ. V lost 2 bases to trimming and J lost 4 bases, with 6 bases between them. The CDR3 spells CASSQSPNQPQHF. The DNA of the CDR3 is TGTGCCAGCAGCCAAAGCCCAAATCAGCCCCAGCATTTT.

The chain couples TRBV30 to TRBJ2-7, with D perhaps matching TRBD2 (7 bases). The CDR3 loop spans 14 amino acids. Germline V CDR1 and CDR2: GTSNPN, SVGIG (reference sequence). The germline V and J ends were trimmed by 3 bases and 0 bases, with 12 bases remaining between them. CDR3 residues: CAWRQGGGSYEQYF. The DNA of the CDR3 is TGTGCCTGGAGACAGGGCGGGGGCTCCTACGAGCAGTACTTC.

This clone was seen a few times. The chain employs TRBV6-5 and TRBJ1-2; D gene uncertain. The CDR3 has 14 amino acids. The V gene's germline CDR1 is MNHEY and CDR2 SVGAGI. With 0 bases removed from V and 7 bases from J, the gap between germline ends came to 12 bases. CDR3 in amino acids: CASSYSAGSSGYTF. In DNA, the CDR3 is TGTGCCAGCAGTTACTCTGCGGGGTCGTCTGGCTACACCTTC.

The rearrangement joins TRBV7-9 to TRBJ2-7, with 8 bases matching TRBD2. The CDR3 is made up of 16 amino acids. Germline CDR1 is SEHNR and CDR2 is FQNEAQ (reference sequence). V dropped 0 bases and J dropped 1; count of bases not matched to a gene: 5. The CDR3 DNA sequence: TGTGCCAGCAGCTTAGCTAGCGGGACTAATTCCTACGAGCAGTACTTC. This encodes CASSLASGTNSYEQYF.

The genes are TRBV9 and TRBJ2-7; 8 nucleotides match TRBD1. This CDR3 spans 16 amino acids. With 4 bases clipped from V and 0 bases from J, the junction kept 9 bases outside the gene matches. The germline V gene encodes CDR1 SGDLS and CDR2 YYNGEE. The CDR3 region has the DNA TGTGCCAGCAGCCCAGGACAGGGCAGGGGCTCCTACGAGCAGTACTTC. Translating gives CASSPGQGRGSYEQYF.

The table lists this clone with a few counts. CDR3 sequence: CAWSYGQEGQPQHF. The DNA for the CDR3 is TGTGCCTGGAGTTATGGACAGGAGGGTCAGCCCCAGCATTTT. V and J are TRBV30 and TRBJ1-5, with TRBD1 matching over 7 bases. The V gene's germline CDR1 is GTSNPN and CDR2 SVGIG (reference sequence). Trimming cost V 2 bases and J 6 bases; bases outside gene matches: 7. There are 14 residues in the CDR3. Drawing the rest from reference TRBV30 and TRBJ1-5, the complete variable domain is SQTIHQWPATLVQPVGSPLSLECTVEGTSNPNLYWYRQAAGRGLQLLFYSVGIGQISSEVPQNLSASRPQDRQFILSSKKLLLSDSGFYLCAWSYGQEGQPQHFGDGTRLSIL.

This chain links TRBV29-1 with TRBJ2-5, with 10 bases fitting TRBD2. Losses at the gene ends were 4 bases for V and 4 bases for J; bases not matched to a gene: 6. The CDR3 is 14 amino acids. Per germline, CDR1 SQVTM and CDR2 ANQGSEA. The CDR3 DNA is TGCAGCGTTGGGGTAGCGGGAGGCCGAGAGACCCAGTACTTC. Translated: CSVGVAGGRETQYF.

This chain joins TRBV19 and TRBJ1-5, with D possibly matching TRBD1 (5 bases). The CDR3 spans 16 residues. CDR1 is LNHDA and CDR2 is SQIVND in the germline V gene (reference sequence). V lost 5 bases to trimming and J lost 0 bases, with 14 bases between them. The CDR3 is CASSLRQSYSNQPQHF. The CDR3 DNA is TGTGCCAGTAGTTTACGACAGTCTTATAGCAATCAGCCCCAGCATTTT.

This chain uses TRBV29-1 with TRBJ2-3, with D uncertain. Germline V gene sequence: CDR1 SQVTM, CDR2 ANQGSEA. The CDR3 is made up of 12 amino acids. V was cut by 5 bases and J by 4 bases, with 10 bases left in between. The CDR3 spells CSVSGGADTQYF. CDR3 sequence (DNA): TGCAGCGTTTCTGGTGGAGCAGATACGCAGTATTTT.

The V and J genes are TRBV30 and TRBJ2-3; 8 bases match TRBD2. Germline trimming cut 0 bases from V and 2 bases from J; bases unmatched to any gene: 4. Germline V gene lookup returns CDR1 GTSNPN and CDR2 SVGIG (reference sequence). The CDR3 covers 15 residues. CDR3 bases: TGTGCCTGGAGTGTATTAGCGGGACTCACAGATACGCAGTATTTT. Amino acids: CAWSVLAGLTDTQYF.

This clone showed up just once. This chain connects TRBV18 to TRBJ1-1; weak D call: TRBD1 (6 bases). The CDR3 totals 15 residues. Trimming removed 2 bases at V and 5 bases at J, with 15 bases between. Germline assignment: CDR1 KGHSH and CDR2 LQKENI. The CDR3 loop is CASSPITGIATEAFF. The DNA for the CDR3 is TGTGCCAGCTCACCAATCACAGGGATCGCGACTGAAGCTTTCTTT. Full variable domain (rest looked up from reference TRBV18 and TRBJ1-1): NAGVMQNPRHLVRRRGQEARLRCSPMKGHSHVYWYRQLPEEGLKFMVYLQKENIIDESGMPKERFSAEFPKEGPSILRIQQVVRGDSAAYFCASSPITGIATEAFFGQGTRLTVV.

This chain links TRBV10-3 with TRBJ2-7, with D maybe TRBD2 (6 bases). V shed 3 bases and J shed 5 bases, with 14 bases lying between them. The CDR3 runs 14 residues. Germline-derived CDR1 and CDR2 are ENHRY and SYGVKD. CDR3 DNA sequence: TGTGCCATCAGTGATGGGCGGGAAGGCGACGAGCAGTACTTC. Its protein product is CAISDGREGDEQYF.

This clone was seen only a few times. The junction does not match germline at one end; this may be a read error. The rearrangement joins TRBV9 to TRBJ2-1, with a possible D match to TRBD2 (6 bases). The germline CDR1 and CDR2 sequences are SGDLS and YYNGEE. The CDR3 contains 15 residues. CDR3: CASSVASGSFNEQFF. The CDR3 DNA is TGTGCCAGCAGCGTGGCCAGCGGGTCCTTCAATGAGCAGTTCTTC.